The source of this T cell receptor (beta chain) is a study of blood T cell repertoires in COVID-19. The protocol was immunoSEQ multiplex PCR, while the TCRdb copy is restricted to in-frame clones and leaves out a portion. Of about 110,000 clones listed, more than 80% were seen once; the top ten hold more than 13%. This clone appeared a few times. The sequencing input was peripheral blood. This clonotype originated in a woman in her fifties or sixties with acute or convalescent COVID-19.

CDR3 in DNA: TGTGCCAGCAGCCAAGTTGCGGGGGGCAGCTCCTACGAGCAGTACTTC. Amino acids: CASSQVAGGSSYEQYF. This sequence joins TRBV4-2 and TRBJ2-7, with TRBD2 matching over 8 bases. The CDR3 totals 16 residues. V lost 1 base and J lost 0; bases outside the gene matches: 5. Germline assignment: CDR1 LGHNA and CDR2 YNFKEQ.